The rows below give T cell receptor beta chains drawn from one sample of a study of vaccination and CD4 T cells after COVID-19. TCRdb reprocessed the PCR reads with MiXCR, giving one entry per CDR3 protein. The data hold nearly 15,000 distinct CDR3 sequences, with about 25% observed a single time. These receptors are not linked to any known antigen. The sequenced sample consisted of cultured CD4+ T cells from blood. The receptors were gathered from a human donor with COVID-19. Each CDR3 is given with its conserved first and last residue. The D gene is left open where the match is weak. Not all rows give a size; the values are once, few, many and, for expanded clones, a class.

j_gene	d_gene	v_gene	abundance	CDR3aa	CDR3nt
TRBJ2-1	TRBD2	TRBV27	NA	CASSSRAGDTYNEQFF	TGTGCCAGCAGTTCGCGAGCGGGGGACACCTACAATGAGCAGTTCTTC
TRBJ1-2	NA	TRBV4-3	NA	CASSQDGGGENYGYTF	TGCGCCAGCAGCCAAGATGGCGGGGGGGAAAACTATGGCTACACCTTC
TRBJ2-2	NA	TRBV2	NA	CASSANRITGELFF	TGTGCCAGCAGCGCCAACAGGATTACCGGGGAGCTGTTTTTT
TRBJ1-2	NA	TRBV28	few	CASRDGGLYGYTF	TGTGCCAGCAGGGATGGGGGGCTCTATGGCTACACCTTC
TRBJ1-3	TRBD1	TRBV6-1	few	CASSQGQGSGNTIYF	TGTGCCAGCAGTCAGGGACAGGGAAGCGGAAACACCATATATTTT
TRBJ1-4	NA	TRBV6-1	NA	CASSTGATNEKLFF	TGTGCCAGCAGCACGGGAGCAACTAATGAAAAACTGTTTTTT
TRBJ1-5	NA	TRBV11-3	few	CASSFGDQPQHF	TGTGCCAGCAGCTTTGGGGATCAGCCCCAGCATTTT
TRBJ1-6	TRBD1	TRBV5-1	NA	CASSLGYGGDRDVSPLHF	TGCGCCAGCAGCTTGGGCTATGGGGGTGACAGGGATGTTTCACCCCTCCACTTT
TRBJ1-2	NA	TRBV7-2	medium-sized	CASSSRQGYGYTF	TGTGCCAGCAGCAGCAGGCAGGGCTATGGCTACACCTTC
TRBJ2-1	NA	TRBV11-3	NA	CASSDGQNNEQFF	TGTGCCAGCAGCGATGGACAGAACAATGAGCAGTTCTTC
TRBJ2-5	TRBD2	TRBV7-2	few	CASSLGLRGEQETQYF	TGTGCCAGCAGCTTAGGTTTGCGGGGGGAGCAAGAGACCCAGTACTTC
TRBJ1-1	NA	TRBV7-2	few	CASSPQIGRSTEAFF	TGTGCCAGCAGCCCGCAGATTGGAAGGAGCACTGAAGCTTTCTTT
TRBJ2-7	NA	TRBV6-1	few	CATKESPGYEQYF	TGTGCCACAAAAGAGAGTCCGGGGTACGAGCAGTACTTC
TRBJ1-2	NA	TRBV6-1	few	CASRRDGWDYGYTF	TGTGCCAGCAGGCGTGACGGGTGGGACTATGGCTACACCTTC
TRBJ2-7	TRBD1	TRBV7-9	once	CASSPDREAYEQYF	TGTGCCAGCAGTCCCGACAGGGAAGCCTACGAGCAGTACTTC
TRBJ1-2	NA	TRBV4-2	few	CASSRTLLAGEGRGYTF	TGTGCCAGCAGCCGGACCTTACTAGCTGGGGAGGGCCGTGGCTACACCTTC
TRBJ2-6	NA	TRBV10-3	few	CATRPGANVLTF	TGTGCCACCCGACCTGGGGCCAACGTCCTGACTTTC
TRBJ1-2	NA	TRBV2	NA	CASSDPLGDGYTF	TGTGCCAGCAGTGACCCACTGGGCGATGGCTACACCTTC
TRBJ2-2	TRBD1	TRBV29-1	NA	CSGDRGTGELFF	TGCAGCGGGGACAGGGGTACCGGGGAGCTGTTTTTT
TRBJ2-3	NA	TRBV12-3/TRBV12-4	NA	CASSPGRGGQYF	TGTGCCAGCAGTCCCGGCAGAGGTGGGCAGTATTTT
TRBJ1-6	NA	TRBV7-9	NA	CASSLEGVGSPLHF	TGTGCCAGCAGCTTGGAGGGTGTGGGATCACCCCTCCACTTT
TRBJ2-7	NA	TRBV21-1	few	CASSLKASGRSYEQYF	TGTGCCAGCAGCCTCAAAGCGTCGGGGCGAAGTTACGAGCAGTACTTC
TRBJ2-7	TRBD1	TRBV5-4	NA	CASSPDSGTGGREQYF	TGTGCCAGCAGCCCCGACTCCGGGACAGGCGGCCGCGAGCAGTACTTC
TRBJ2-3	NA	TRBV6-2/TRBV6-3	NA	CASSYRRGGALDTQYF	TGTGCCAGCAGTTACAGGAGGGGGGGGGCCTTGGATACGCAGTATTTT
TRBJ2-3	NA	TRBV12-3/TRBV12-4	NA	CASSSHRRTDRYTDTQYF	TGTGCCAGCAGTTCTCATCGACGGACGGACCGTTACACAGATACGCAGTATTTT
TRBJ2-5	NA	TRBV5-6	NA	CASSLDNGLVETQYF	TGTGCCAGCAGCTTGGATAACGGGCTGGTAGAGACCCAGTACTTC
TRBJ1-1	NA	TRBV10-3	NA	CAISDGARAEAFF	TGTGCCATCAGTGATGGGGCTCGGGCTGAAGCTTTCTTT
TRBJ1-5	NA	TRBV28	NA	CASRKFIDSNQPQHF	TGTGCCAGCCGGAAGTTTATTGATAGCAATCAGCCCCAGCATTTT
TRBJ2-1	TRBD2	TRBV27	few	CASSLVAGVWGEQFF	TGTGCCAGCAGTTTAGTGGCGGGGGTTTGGGGTGAGCAGTTCTTC
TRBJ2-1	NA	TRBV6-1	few	CASSSRYNEQFF	TGTGCCAGCTCTAGCAGATACAATGAGCAGTTCTTC
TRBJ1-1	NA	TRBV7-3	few	CASSLNAGRTNTEAFF	TGTGCCAGCAGCTTAAACGCGGGACGGACGAACACTGAAGCTTTCTTT
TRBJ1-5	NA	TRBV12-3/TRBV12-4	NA	CASSLASTGFQPQHF	TGTGCCAGCAGTTTAGCCTCCACAGGGTTTCAGCCCCAGCATTTT
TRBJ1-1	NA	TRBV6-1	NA	CASNRDGKNTEAFF	TGTGCCAGCAACAGGGACGGAAAGAACACTGAAGCTTTCTTT